A single sample gave rise to the 27 T cell receptor beta chains below, sequenced in a study of cytomegalovirus exposure and HLA in healthy donors (dated by TCRdb to about 2017). Library generation was performed with the immunoSEQ multiplex PCR assay. For the multiplex PCR, a mixture combining 60 forward primers for TCR Vbeta segments and 13 reverse primers for TCR Jbeta segments was used. TCRdb carries this immuneACCESS record with in-frame sequences only. Its versions omit some clonotypes, under half of them owing to an unresolved V gene in the studies checked, with the rest unexplained. The sample profile shows over 95,000 clones; about 70% of them were found once. About 2% of the sample is taken by the ten largest. The sequenced sample was PBMCs. The source of these receptors is a human donor in good health.

A single count supports this clone. The genes are TRBV19 and TRBJ1-5; TRBD1 agrees at 7 bases. This CDR3 region has 13 residues. Germline CDR1 is LNHDA and CDR2 is SQIVND (reference sequence). The junction had 4 bases not matched to a gene; V was cut back by 4 bases and J by 7 bases. The CDR3 spells CASSTDRSQPQHF. The CDR3 DNA sequence: TGTGCCAGTAGTACGGACAGGTCCCAGCCCCAGCATTTT. Variable domain in full (rest from reference TRBV19 and TRBJ1-5): DGGITQSPKYLFRKEGQNVTLSCEQNLNHDAMYWYRQDPGQGLRLIYYSQIVNDFQKGDIAEGYSVSREKKESFPLTVTSAQKNPTAFYLCASSTDRSQPQHFGDGTRLSIL.

The genes are TRBV7-6 and TRBJ2-5, with 11 bases that match TRBD2. TRBJ2-7 explains the end of the DNA better; the J call may be wrong. This CDR3 comprises 14 residues. Germline assignment: CDR1 SGHVS and CDR2 FNYEAQ. The DNA of the CDR3 is TGTGCCAGCAGCTACGGGACTAGCGGAACCGAGCAGTACTTC. This translates into CASSYGTSGTEQYF.

This sequence joins TRBV25-1 and TRBJ1-6, with a tentative D call TRBD1 (6 bases). Germline CDR1 is MGHDK and CDR2 is SYGVNS. The V end was cut by 3 bases, the J end by 6 bases, with 12 bases between. This CDR3 region has 15 residues. In DNA form, the CDR3 reads TGTGCCAGCAGTGATGTAGGACAGTTTAATTCACCCCTCCACTTT. This translates into CASSDVGQFNSPLHF.

The rearrangement links TRBV28 to TRBJ2-3; 8 bases align to TRBD2. The CDR3 is 19 amino acids. Germline V gene lookup returns CDR1 MDHEN and CDR2 SYDVKM. V dropped 3 bases and J dropped 2; count of bases not matched to a gene: 16. The CDR3 DNA reads as TGTGCCAGCAGTTTTTTCGCGGGGGGCTCCCTCCTATACACAGATACGCAGTATTTT. Translated, it gives CASSFFAGGSLLYTDTQYF.

The chain uses TRBV10-2 and TRBJ2-1, with D tentatively TRBD2 (7 bases). Trimming left V 6 bases short and J 2 bases short, with 20 bases between. This CDR3 contains 17 residues. The germline V gene encodes CDR1 WSHSY and CDR2 SAAADI. CDR3 loop: CASRSTQRRGPYNEQFF. The CDR3 bases are TGCGCCAGCAGGTCCACCCAGCGGCGGGGGCCCTACAATGAGCAGTTCTTC.

V gene TRBV2 combines with J gene TRBJ2-7; 11 bases match TRBD1. J lost 6 bases, V lost 9 bases, and 10 bases had no gene match. Germline loops: CDR1 SNHLY, CDR2 FYNNEI. The CDR3 covers 14 residues. In DNA, the CDR3 is TGTGCCAGTCGACCGGGACAGGGGGGAGGCGAGCAGTACTTC. Translating it yields CASRPGQGGGEQYF.

The chain has TRBV7-3 and TRBJ2-7; a possible D gene is TRBD2 (7 bases). Germline assignment: CDR1 SGHTA and CDR2 FQGTGA. The CDR3 consists of 15 residues. V dropped 0 bases and J dropped 2 bases, with 11 bases sitting between them. This CDR3 reads CASSLTGGAPYEQYF. As DNA, the CDR3 is TGTGCCAGCAGCTTAACTGGGGGGGCCCCCTACGAGCAGTACTTC. Combining the CDR3 with reference TRBV7-3 and TRBJ2-7 gives the whole variable domain GAGVSQTPSNKVTEKGKYVELRCDPISGHTALYWYRQSLGQGPEFLIYFQGTGAADDSGLPNDRFFAVRPEGSVSTLKIQRTERGDSAVYLCASSLTGGAPYEQYFGPGTRLTVT.

The chain combines TRBV11-2 with TRBJ2-7; 7 nucleotides agree with TRBD1. The CDR3 loop spans 14 amino acids. Germline-derived CDR1 and CDR2 are SGHAT and FQNNGV. Trimming removed 5 bases from V and 5 bases from J; junction bases left unmatched: 9. CDR3 sequence (DNA): TGTGCCAGCAGCAACCGACAGGGACCGGACGAGCAGTACTTC. This sequence encodes CASSNRQGPDEQYF. The variable domain in full, completed from reference TRBV11-2 and TRBJ2-7, reads EAGVAQSPRYKIIEKRQSVAFWCNPISGHATLYWYQQILGQGPKLLIQFQNNGVVDDSQLPKDRFSAERLKGVDSTLKIQPAKLEDSAVYLCASSNRQGPDEQYFGPGTRLTVT.

The rearrangement joins TRBV5-1 to TRBJ2-2, with D uncertain. There are 15 residues in the CDR3. The V gene's germline CDR1 is SGHRS and CDR2 YFSETQ. Trimming pared 0 bases from V and 4 bases from J, leaving 10 bases between. Here the CDR3 DNA reads TGCGCCAGCAGCTTGGATGGGCCTCCCACCGGGGAGCTGTTTTTT. This sequence encodes CASSLDGPPTGELFF.

This sequence joins TRBV5-6 and TRBJ1-3; 7 bases map to TRBD1. Germline V gene lookup returns CDR1 SGHDT and CDR2 YYEEEE. Losses at the gene ends were 2 bases for V and 4 bases for J; bases not matched to a gene: 9. There are 16 residues in the CDR3. CDR3 protein: CASSFRQGWVGNTIYF. DNA of the CDR3: TGTGCCAGCAGCTTTCGACAGGGCTGGGTAGGAAACACCATATATTTT.

V usage is TRBV11-3 and J usage is TRBJ2-7, with 9 bases identical to TRBD2. The V segment lost 1 base and the J segment 2 bases; nucleotides outside the gene matches: 12. CDR3 length equals 18 residues. CDR1 is SGHNT and CDR2 is YENEEA in the germline V gene. DNA of the CDR3: TGTGCCAGCAGCTTAGGGGGATGGCCTAGCGGGGAGACCTACGAGCAGTACTTC. Encoded protein: CASSLGGWPSGETYEQYF.

This clone was counted a single time. The rearrangement uses TRBV7-9 and TRBJ2-1; TRBD2 aligns across 15 bases. Germline V lookup: CDR1 SEHNR, CDR2 FQNEAQ (reference sequence). The V gene end was trimmed by 0 bases and the J gene end by 8 bases; junction bases not matched to a gene: 2. The CDR3 consists of 16 residues. Here the CDR3 DNA reads TGTGCCAGCAGCTTAGCAGGGACTAGCGGGAGGTATGAGCAGTTCTTC. This codes for CASSLAGTSGRYEQFF.

This chain joins TRBV5-4 and TRBJ2-3; perhaps TRBD2 as D (5 bases). Germline CDR1 is SGHNT and CDR2 is YYREEE (reference sequence). The CDR3 extends over 16 amino acids. V shed 2 bases and J shed 0 bases, with 13 bases lying between them. CDR3 protein: CASSLSGAVSTDTQYF. The CDR3 DNA reads as TGTGCCAGCAGCTTAAGTGGAGCGGTTAGCACAGATACGCAGTATTTT.

J is TRBJ2-3 and V is TRBV27, with TRBD2 matching 7 bases. The germline V gene has CDR1 MNHEY and CDR2 SMNVEV (reference sequence). CDR3 size: 14 residues. With 7 bases clipped from V and 6 bases from J, the junction kept 10 bases outside the gene matches. CDR3 sequence reads: CASKMGLSVDTQYF. As DNA, the CDR3 is TGTGCCAGCAAGATGGGACTAAGCGTCGATACGCAGTATTTT.

This clone was counted only a few times. J is TRBJ2-2 and V is TRBV28; 7 positions match TRBD1. V was clipped by 6 bases and J by 8 bases; unmatched bases: 9. CDR3 length equals 14 residues. The germline V gene encodes CDR1 MDHEN and CDR2 SYDVKM. Here the CDR3 DNA reads TGTGCCAGCAGGAAGGGGGCACGCGGTGGGGAGCTGTTTTTT. This gives the protein CASRKGARGGELFF.

The V gene is TRBV29-1, the J gene TRBJ1-1; 7 nucleotides align to TRBD1. The germline V gene encodes CDR1 SQVTM and CDR2 ANQGSEA. The length of the CDR3 is 15 residues. V was clipped by 6 bases and J by 4 bases; unmatched bases: 14. CDR3: CSVSHNRGGGTEAFF. In DNA, the CDR3 is TGCAGCGTCAGCCACAACAGGGGAGGAGGCACTGAAGCTTTCTTT.

This chain uses TRBV28 with TRBJ2-1; D possibly corresponds to TRBD1 (5 bases). The CDR3 extends over 13 amino acids. Trimming removed 8 bases from V and 3 bases from J, with 11 bases in between. The V gene's germline CDR1 is MDHEN and CDR2 SYDVKM. This chain's CDR3 is CASCRQFYNEQFF. The CDR3 region has the DNA TGTGCCAGCTGTCGACAGTTCTACAATGAGCAGTTCTTC.

The chain combines TRBV19 with TRBJ2-6, with D uncertain. Trimming left V 8 bases short and J 6 bases short, with 11 bases between. Germline CDR1 LNHDA, CDR2 SQIVND (reference sequence). CDR3 length: 13 residues. The CDR3 loop reads CASFAPMANVLTF. CDR3 nucleotides: TGTGCCAGTTTCGCGCCTATGGCCAACGTCCTGACTTTC.

The gene calls are TRBV6-6 and TRBJ1-1; possibly TRBD1 for D (5 bases). This CDR3 has 11 amino acids. The V gene lost 6 bases and the J gene lost 3 bases, with 5 bases spanning the gap. The germline CDR1 and CDR2 sequences are MNHNY and SVGAGI (reference sequence). The CDR3 spells CASRQDTEAFF. The CDR3 nucleotides are TGTGCCAGCAGACAGGACACTGAAGCTTTCTTT.

This chain links TRBV27 with TRBJ1-4, with 8 bases lining up with TRBD1. CDR3 length: 14 amino acids. The V segment lost 5 bases and the J segment 7 bases; nucleotides outside the gene matches: 6. Germline V CDR1 and CDR2: MNHEY, SMNVEV (reference sequence). CDR3 in DNA: TGTGCCAGCAGTCCCTGGACAGGGACTGAAAAACTGTTTTTT. The encoded protein is CASSPWTGTEKLFF. Based on the CDR3 plus reference TRBV27 and TRBJ1-4, the full variable domain is EAQVTQNPRYLITVTGKKLTVTCSQNMNHEYMSWYRQDPGLGLRQIYYSMNVEVTDKGDVPEGYKVSRKEKRNFPLILESPSPNQTSLYFCASSPWTGTEKLFFGSGTQLSVL.

This chain joins TRBV4-1 and TRBJ1-1; TRBD1 is a possible D gene (5 bases). Germline CDR1 reads MGHRA; CDR2 reads YSYEKL. V was pared by 4 bases and J by 2 bases, with 8 bases between. This CDR3 spans 13 amino acids. CDR3 DNA sequence: TGCGCCAGCAGCCCGACAGACAACACTGAAGCTTTCTTT. Translated: CASSPTDNTEAFF.

The chain recombines TRBV6-5 with TRBJ2-1; TRBD2 matches at 9 bases. Germline lookup yields CDR1 MNHEY and CDR2 SVGAGI. The CDR3 contains 16 residues. After removal of 1 base from V and 7 bases from J, the junction contained 8 bases not matched to a gene. CDR3 region: CASSYFSGSLRNEQFF. The CDR3 bases are TGTGCCAGCAGTTACTTTAGCGGGAGTTTGAGGAATGAGCAGTTCTTC.

This clone was detected a few times. V is TRBV28 and J is TRBJ1-3; D gene ambiguous. This CDR3 spans 15 amino acids. From germline, CDR1 is MDHEN and CDR2 SYDVKM. V gave up 6 bases and J gave up 0 bases, with 12 bases separating them. This chain's CDR3 is CASSRWEASGNTIYF. DNA of the CDR3: TGTGCCAGCAGCCGCTGGGAGGCCTCTGGAAACACCATATATTTT.

The chain couples TRBV12-2 to TRBJ2-3; the D call TRBD1 from the table was never checked on the DNA. TRBV12-2 is termed a pseudogene. The CDR3 extends over 14 amino acids. CDR3 nucleotide sequence: TGTGCAAGTCGCCGTTCAGACATCACAGATACGCAGTATTTT. This codes for CASRRSDITDTQYF.

The rearrangement links TRBV28 to TRBJ1-1; unclear D gene. The germline V and J ends were trimmed by 6 bases and 8 bases, with 10 bases remaining between them. The CDR3 extends over 11 amino acids. Germline V CDR1 and CDR2: MDHEN, SYDVKM. The CDR3 region has the DNA TGTGCCAGCAGACTAAAGTGCGAAGCTTTCTTT. Its protein product is CASRLKCEAFF. The whole variable domain, remainder taken from reference TRBV28 and TRBJ1-1, is DVKVTQSSRYLVKRTGEKVFLECVQDMDHENMFWYRQDPGLGLRLIYFSYDVKMKEKGDIPEGYSVSREKKERFSLILESASTNQTSMYLCASRLKCEAFFGQGTRLTVV.

This clone appeared a few times. V and J are TRBV10-3 and TRBJ1-1; D is perhaps TRBD1 (6 bases). The CDR3 has 14 residues. V was shortened by 6 bases and J by 0 bases, with 11 bases between the two germline ends. Looked up from germline, CDR1 is ENHRY and CDR2 is SYGVKD. The CDR3: CAIRAGTLNTEAFF. For the CDR3, the DNA is TGTGCCATCAGAGCCGGGACATTGAACACTGAAGCTTTCTTT.

The rearrangement joins TRBV10-3 to TRBJ2-3; D gene uncertain. Germline V gene lookup returns CDR1 ENHRY and CDR2 SYGVKD. With 9 bases removed from V and 0 bases from J, the gap between germline ends came to 13 bases. This CDR3 spans 14 amino acids. CDR3 residues: CAIAPYLSTDTQYF. The CDR3 nucleotides read TGTGCCATTGCCCCCTACCTGAGCACAGATACGCAGTATTTT.